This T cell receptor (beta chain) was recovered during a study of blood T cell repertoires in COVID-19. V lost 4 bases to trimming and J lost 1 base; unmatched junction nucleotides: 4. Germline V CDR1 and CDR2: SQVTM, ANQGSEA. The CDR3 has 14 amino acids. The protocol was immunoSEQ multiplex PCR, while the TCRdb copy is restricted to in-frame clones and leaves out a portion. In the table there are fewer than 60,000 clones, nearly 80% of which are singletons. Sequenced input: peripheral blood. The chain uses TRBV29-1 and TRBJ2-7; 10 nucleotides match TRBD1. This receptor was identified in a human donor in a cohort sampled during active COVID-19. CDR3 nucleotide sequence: TGCAGCGTTGGGAGACAGGGGGCTTCCTACGAGCAGTACTTC. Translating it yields CSVGRQGASYEQYF.